This passage covers 17 T cell receptor beta chains from one sample sequenced in a study of cytomegalovirus exposure and HLA in healthy donors. A multiplex PCR was run with 60 Vbeta primers and 13 Jbeta primers. Sequenced by immunoSEQ multiplex PCR; TCRdb stores in-frame clones only, minus some. Of about 120,000 clones in the sample, roughly 78% were seen once. Sequencing was performed on PBMCs. The receptor set was obtained from a woman between 25 and 40 years old in good health and CMV-seropositive.

The rearrangement uses TRBV9 and TRBJ2-2, with 7 bases fitting TRBD1. Germline V CDR1 and CDR2: SGDLS, YYNGEE. Losses at the gene ends were 4 bases for V and 0 bases for J; bases not matched to a gene: 3. The CDR3 covers 15 residues. DNA for the CDR3: TGTGCCAGCAGCCAGGGACAGACGAACACCGGGGAGCTGTTTTTT. It specifies CASSQGQTNTGELFF.

The chain carries TRBV19 and TRBJ2-7, with 10 bases identical to TRBD1. Trimming at V came to 3 bases and at J to 4 bases, leaving 9 bases not matched to a gene. CDR1 is LNHDA, CDR2 SQIVND, per germline (reference sequence). CDR3 length equals 16 residues. The CDR3 region has the DNA TGTGCCAGTAGTATCACACCGGGACAGGGGTCATACGAGCAGTACTTC. It encodes CASSITPGQGSYEQYF.

On this clone: In the same sample, other DNA sequences code for this CDR3. The chain links TRBV27 to TRBJ2-7, with D perhaps matching TRBD1 (6 bases). V was trimmed by 5 bases and J by 0 bases, leaving 14 bases between them. CDR3 length equals 15 residues. The V gene's germline CDR1 is MNHEY and CDR2 SMNVEV (reference sequence). The CDR3, as DNA: TGTGCCAGCAGTCGCTCCACAGGGAGCTCCTACGAGCAGTACTTC. Its protein product is CASSRSTGSSYEQYF.

This clone was seen a handful of times. The genes are TRBV7-3 and TRBJ2-1, with D maybe TRBD2 (7 bases). The CDR3 consists of 15 residues. CDR1 is SGHTA and CDR2 is FQGTGA in the germline V gene. Deletions cut 0 bases from V and 4 bases from J, with 10 bases between. DNA of the CDR3: TGTGCCAGCAGCTTAACAGGGGGAGGGTACAATGAGCAGTTCTTC. This gives the protein CASSLTGGGYNEQFF.

The chain uses TRBV7-7 and TRBJ1-3, with unresolved D. The CDR3 consists of 13 residues. Germline V gives CDR1 SSHAT, CDR2 FNYEAQ (reference sequence). Trimming stripped 1 base from V and 3 bases from J, with 4 bases between. CDR3 amino acids: CASSLGGGNTIYF. CDR3 bases: TGTGCCAGCAGCTTAGGAGGTGGAAACACCATATATTTT.

Here the CDR3 reads CASSVEGGQGTEKLFF. The CDR3 region has the DNA TGTGCCAGCAGCGTAGAAGGGGGACAGGGAACAGAAAAACTGTTTTTT. The genes are TRBV9 and TRBJ1-4; 9 bases are shared with TRBD1. V shed 0 bases, J shed 8 bases, and the junction held 8 bases outside the gene matches. Per germline, CDR1 SGDLS and CDR2 YYNGEE. The CDR3 loop spans 16 amino acids.

The chain carries TRBV4-1 and TRBJ1-2, with a weak D call TRBD1 (5 bases). The V and J ends lost 1 base and 2 bases respectively, with 11 bases between them. The CDR3 length is 15 residues. Germline V gives CDR1 MGHRA, CDR2 YSYEKL. The CDR3 DNA reads TGCGCCAGCAGCCAAGGACTGACAGAGAACTATGGCTACACCTTC. Residues: CASSQGLTENYGYTF.

This rearrangement joins TRBV18 to TRBJ2-7; either TRBD1 or TRBD2 may supply D (7 bases each). There are 14 residues in the CDR3. Germline lookup yields CDR1 KGHSH and CDR2 LQKENI. V was clipped by 6 bases and J by 2 bases, with 14 bases between them. The CDR3 protein is CASSPGGGPYEQYF. The CDR3 region has the DNA TGTGCCAGCTCCCCAGGGGGGGGGCCCTACGAGCAGTACTTC.

The gene calls are TRBV6-1 and TRBJ2-5; TRBD2 might be the D (7 bases). Germline lookup yields CDR1 MNHNS and CDR2 SASEGT. Deletions cut 7 bases from V and 5 bases from J, with 14 bases between. The CDR3 contains 13 residues. The CDR3 DNA reads as TGTGCCAGCATGGGGGGGGGCATGGAGACCCAGTACTTC. This gives the protein CASMGGGMETQYF.

V and J are TRBV27 and TRBJ2-2, with D possibly matching TRBD2 (6 bases). V dropped 7 bases and J dropped 6 bases, with 15 bases sitting between them. Per germline, CDR1 MNHEY and CDR2 SMNVEV (reference sequence). The CDR3 has 14 amino acids. CDR3 sequence: CASTNVGGSGELFF. The DNA of the CDR3 is TGTGCCAGCACTAATGTCGGGGGATCCGGGGAGCTGTTTTTT.

The V and J genes are TRBV6-6 and TRBJ1-5; possibly TRBD1 for D (6 bases). The germline CDR1 and CDR2 sequences are MNHNY and SVGAGI (reference sequence). The CDR3 is 14 amino acids. V lost 0 bases and J 6 bases, leaving 9 bases between the germline ends. This chain's CDR3 is CASSYSTGLQPQHF. DNA for the CDR3: TGTGCCAGCAGTTACTCAACAGGGCTTCAGCCCCAGCATTTT.

This clone has only one observation. The CDR3 region is CASSIQGRTMDEQFF. CDR3 DNA: TGCGCCAGCAGCATACAGGGTCGGACAATGGATGAGCAGTTCTTC. The rearrangement links TRBV5-1 to TRBJ2-1, with D possibly matching TRBD1 (6 bases). The V and J ends lost 4 bases and 8 bases respectively, with 19 bases between them. The CDR3 covers 15 residues. CDR1 and CDR2 from the germline V gene are SGHRS and YFSETQ.

The chain links TRBV7-9 to TRBJ1-1; TRBD1 is a possible D gene (6 bases). From germline, CDR1 is SEHNR and CDR2 FQNEAQ (reference sequence). The CDR3 loop spans 15 amino acids. V shed 5 bases and J shed 1 base, with 14 bases lying between them. The CDR3 sequence is CASSPGEGGNTEAFF. DNA of the CDR3: TGTGCCAGCAGCCCCGGGGAGGGGGGGAACACTGAAGCTTTCTTT.

This clone was picked up one time. The chain uses TRBV4-3 and TRBJ1-2; D not certain. The CDR3 consists of 14 residues. In germline, CDR1 is LGHNA, CDR2 YSLEER. V lost 2 bases and J 2 bases, leaving 9 bases between the germline ends. CDR3 protein: CASSQRWQNYGYTF. The CDR3 DNA sequence: TGCGCCAGCAGCCAAAGATGGCAGAACTATGGCTACACCTTC.

The V and J genes are TRBV2 and TRBJ1-5, with D perhaps matching TRBD1 (6 bases). The V end lost 0 bases, the J end lost 4 bases, and 10 bases lay between the germline ends. From germline, CDR1 is SNHLY and CDR2 FYNNEI. CDR3 length equals 15 residues. CDR3 loop: CASSEAWTVNQPQHF. CDR3 DNA sequence: TGTGCCAGCAGTGAAGCCTGGACAGTAAATCAGCCCCAGCATTTT.

V is TRBV2 and J is TRBJ1-6, with 10 bases identical to TRBD1. Germline assignment: CDR1 SNHLY and CDR2 FYNNEI. The CDR3 spans 17 residues. With 4 bases clipped from V and 2 bases from J, the junction kept 5 bases outside the gene matches. In DNA, the CDR3 is TGTGCCAGCAGTGGAGACAGGGGGCGCACCTATAATTCACCCCTCCACTTT. Translated, it gives CASSGDRGRTYNSPLHF.

The V and J genes are TRBV6-1 and TRBJ1-2; 7 nucleotides match TRBD1. The trim removed 6 bases at V and 8 bases at J, leaving 9 bases unmatched. The CDR3 is made up of 13 amino acids. Germline V gives CDR1 MNHNS, CDR2 SASEGT. In DNA form, the CDR3 reads TGTGCCAGCAGACTCCAGGGGGATTGGGGCTACACCTTC. Translation: CASRLQGDWGYTF.